This entry concerns a single T cell receptor (beta chain). The data originate from a study of sequential checkpoint blockade in melanoma. Study information: Patients were randomized 1:1 to nivolumab-then-ipilimumab or ipilimumab-then-nivolumab first-line. TCRbeta immunosequencing was performed on DNA from 75 to 95 pretreatment melanoma tumor samples.

The treatment denotes: randomized to nivolumab then ipilimumab (arm A) or the reverse (arm B). Profiled with immunoSEQ multiplex PCR; TCRdb holds only in-frame clones, not every one. In the table there are 1,500 to 2,000 clones, roughly a quarter of which are singletons. This CDR3 contains 12 residues. CDR1 and CDR2 from the germline V gene are SGHDN and FVKESK. V was cut by 0 bases and J by 9 bases, with 6 bases left in between. The clonotype originates from a human donor with melanoma. This specimen consisted of tumor tissue (inferred from file names), obtained from a patient given nivolumab and ipilimumab in sequence. The rearrangement links TRBV14 to TRBJ1-5; D gene unclear. CDR3 sequence (DNA): TGTGCCAGCAGCCAAGACTGGGGGCCCCAGCATTTT. It encodes CASSQDWGPQHF.